This T cell receptor beta chain was identified in a study of blood T cell repertoires in COVID-19. Looking at the study overall: Sites in the United States, Italy and Spain provided acute and convalescent COVID-19 samples. Nucleic acid was either cDNA or gDNA, and it came from T cells, B-cell-depleted T cells, or PBMCs.

Original analysis: By means of reference gene primer amplification, nucleated cell counts were estimated. Libraries were prepared by immunoSEQ multiplex PCR; TCRdb keeps only in-frame clonotypes and omits some of them. V and J calls and clone size follow that table, whereas D and trimming were derived from the DNA. The sample lists 380,000 or so clones, 80% to 90% occurring once. One Seattle source followed patients from active infection through their disease course. The CDR3 has 14 residues. V lost 6 bases and J 1 base, leaving 12 bases between the germline ends. CDR1 is MNHEY and CDR2 is SVGAGI in the germline V gene.

The receptor comes from a woman aged 60-70 years with COVID-19, enrolled during active disease. Sequenced sample: peripheral blood. The V call is TRBV6-5, the J call TRBJ1-1, with D unresolved. The CDR3 is CASSPRRQNTEAFF. The CDR3 DNA follows: TGTGCCAGCAGCCCCCGCAGGCAGAACACTGAAGCTTTCTTT.